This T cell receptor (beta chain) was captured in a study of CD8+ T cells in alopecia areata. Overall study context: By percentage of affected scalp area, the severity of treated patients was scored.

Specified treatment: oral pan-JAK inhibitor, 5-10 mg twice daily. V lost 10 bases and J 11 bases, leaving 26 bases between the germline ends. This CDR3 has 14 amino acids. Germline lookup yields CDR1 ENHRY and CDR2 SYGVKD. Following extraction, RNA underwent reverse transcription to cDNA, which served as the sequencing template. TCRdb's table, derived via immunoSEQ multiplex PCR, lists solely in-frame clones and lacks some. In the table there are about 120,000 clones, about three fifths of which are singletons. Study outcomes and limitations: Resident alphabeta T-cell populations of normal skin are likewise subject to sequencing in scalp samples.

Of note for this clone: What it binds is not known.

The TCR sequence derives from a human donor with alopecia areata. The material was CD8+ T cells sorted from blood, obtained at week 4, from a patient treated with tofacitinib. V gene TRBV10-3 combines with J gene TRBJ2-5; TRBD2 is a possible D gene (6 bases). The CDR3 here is CATRPSLAGWGQYF. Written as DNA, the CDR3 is TGTGCCACCCGGCCCTCACTAGCCGGCTGGGGTCAGTACTTC.